Below, one TCR beta chain is given with its context. Its antigen is currently unknown. The source of the sample is a study of lymphopenia after photon versus proton radiotherapy. Whole-study results and caveats: Better survival with proton therapy was suggested as possible, not demonstrated. Oligoclonal CD8+ Temra expansion after nadir drove photon patients' diversity drop.

Assay: immunoSEQ multiplex PCR; the TCRdb copy retains only in-frame clones and omits some. The sample shows about 30,000 clones, 80% to 90% of them seen only once. The TCR sequence derives from a woman between 65 and 79 years old with pancreatic cancer. Some clones in this sample may be carry-over from other donors' samples. The material was peripheral blood, obtained from a patient treated with proton-based radiotherapy.

Here the CDR3 reads CAISETRSSTDTQYF. The CDR3 bases are TGTGCCATCAGTGAGACGCGCAGTAGCACAGATACGCAGTATTTT. J is TRBJ2-3 and V is TRBV10-3; D ambiguous. The CDR3 runs 15 residues. V lost 2 bases to trimming and J lost 0 bases, with 9 bases between them. The germline CDR1 and CDR2 sequences are ENHRY and SYGVKD.